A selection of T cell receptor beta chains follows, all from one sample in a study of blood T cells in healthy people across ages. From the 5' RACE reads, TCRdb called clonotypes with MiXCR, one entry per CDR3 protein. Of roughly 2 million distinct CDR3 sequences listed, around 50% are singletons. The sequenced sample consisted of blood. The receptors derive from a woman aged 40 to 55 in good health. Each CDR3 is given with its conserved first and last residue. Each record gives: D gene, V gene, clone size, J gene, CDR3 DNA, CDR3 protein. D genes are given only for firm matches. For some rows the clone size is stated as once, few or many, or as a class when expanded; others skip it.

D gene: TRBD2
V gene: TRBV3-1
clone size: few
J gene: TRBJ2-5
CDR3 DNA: TGTGCCAGCAGCCAACCGGGACTAGCGGCACAAGAGACCCAGTACTTC
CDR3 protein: CASSQPGLAAQETQYF

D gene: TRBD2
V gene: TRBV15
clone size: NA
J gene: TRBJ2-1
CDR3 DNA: TGTGCCACTTCCGGGACTAGCGGGCGCCTTTACAATGAGCAGTTCTTC
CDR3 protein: CATSGTSGRLYNEQFF

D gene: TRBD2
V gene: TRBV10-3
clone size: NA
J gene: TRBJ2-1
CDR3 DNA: TGCGCCATCAGCCCGGGACTAGCGGGGTACAATGAGCAGTTCTTC
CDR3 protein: CAISPGLAGYNEQFF

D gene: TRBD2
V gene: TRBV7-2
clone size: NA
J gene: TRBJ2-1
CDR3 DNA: TGTGCCAGCAGCCCGGGACTACTCAACTACAATGAGCAGTTCTTC
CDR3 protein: CASSPGLLNYNEQFF

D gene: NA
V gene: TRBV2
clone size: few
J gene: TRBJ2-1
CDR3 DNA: TGTGCCAGCAGTGAGTCCCAGGGTCCCTACAATGAGCAGTTCTTC
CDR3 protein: CASSESQGPYNEQFF

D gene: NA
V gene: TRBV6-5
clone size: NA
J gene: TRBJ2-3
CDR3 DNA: TGTGCCAGCAGTTCCCCACTAGACTCAGATACGCAGTATTTT
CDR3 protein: CASSSPLDSDTQYF

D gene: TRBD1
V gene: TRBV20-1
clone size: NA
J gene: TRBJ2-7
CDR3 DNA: TGCAGTGCTAACCCACCCGGACAGGCTACCTACGAGCAGTACTTC
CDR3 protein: CSANPPGQATYEQYF

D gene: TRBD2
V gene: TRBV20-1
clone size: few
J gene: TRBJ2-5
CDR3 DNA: TGCAGTGCTGGGACTAGCGGGGGGGCCTTGGAGACCCAGTACTTC
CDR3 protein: CSAGTSGGALETQYF

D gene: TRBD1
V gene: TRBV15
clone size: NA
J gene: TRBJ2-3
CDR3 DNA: TGTGCCACCAGCCAGGGACAGCAGATTAAGACTAGCACAGATACGCAGTATTTT
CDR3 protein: CATSQGQQIKTSTDTQYF

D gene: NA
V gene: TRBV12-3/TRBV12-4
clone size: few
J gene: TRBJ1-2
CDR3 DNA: TGTGCCAGCAGTTCCCCTGTTACTTATGGCTACACCTTC
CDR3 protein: CASSSPVTYGYTF

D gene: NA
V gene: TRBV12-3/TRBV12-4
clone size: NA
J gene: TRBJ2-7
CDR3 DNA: TGTGCCAGCAGTTTTCGAGGGGGGGCCTACGAGCGGTACTTC
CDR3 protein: CASSFRGGAYERYF

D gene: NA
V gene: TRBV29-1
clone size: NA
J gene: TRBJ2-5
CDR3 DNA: TGCAGCGTTGAAGGGGGGTGGCAAGAGACCCAGTACTTC
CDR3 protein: CSVEGGWQETQYF

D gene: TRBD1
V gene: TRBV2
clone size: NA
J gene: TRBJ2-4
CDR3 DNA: TGTGCCAGCCGAATAGGGGACAGGGCGGACATTCAGTACTTC
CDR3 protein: CASRIGDRADIQYF

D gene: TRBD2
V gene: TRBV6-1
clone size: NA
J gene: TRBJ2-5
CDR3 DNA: TGTGCCAGCAGTACCGGACTAGCGGGGTCAGGGGAGACCCAGTACTTC
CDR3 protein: CASSTGLAGSGETQYF

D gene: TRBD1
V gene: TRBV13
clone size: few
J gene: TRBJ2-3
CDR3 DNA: TGTGCCAGCAGCCCCGTCGGGGACAGAAGCACAGATACGCAGTATTTT
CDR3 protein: CASSPVGDRSTDTQYF

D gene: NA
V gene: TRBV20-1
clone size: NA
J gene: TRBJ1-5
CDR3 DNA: TGCAGTGCTAGTGACACAGGGTCGGTTCAGCCCCAGCATTTT
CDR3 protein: CSASDTGSVQPQHF

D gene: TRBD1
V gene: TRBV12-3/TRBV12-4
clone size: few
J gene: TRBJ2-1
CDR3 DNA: TGTGCCAGCAGACTCCGGACAGGAACCTACAATGAGCAGTTCTTC
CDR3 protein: CASRLRTGTYNEQFF

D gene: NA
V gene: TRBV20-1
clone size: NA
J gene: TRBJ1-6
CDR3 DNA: TGCAGTGCACCCGACAAGCGATATAATTCACCCCTCCACTTT
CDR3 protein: CSAPDKRYNSPLHF

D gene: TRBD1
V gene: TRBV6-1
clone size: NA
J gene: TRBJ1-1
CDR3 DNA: TGTGCCAGCAGTCGAGTGACACAGACAGGGGCCAACACTGAAGCTTTCTTT
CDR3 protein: CASSRVTQTGANTEAFF

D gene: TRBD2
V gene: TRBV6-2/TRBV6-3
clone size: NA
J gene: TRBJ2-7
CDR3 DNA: TGTGCCAGCCGCAACGCGGGGGGTTACGAGCAGTACTTC
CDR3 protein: CASRNAGGYEQYF

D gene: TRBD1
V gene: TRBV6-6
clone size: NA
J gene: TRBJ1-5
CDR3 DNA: TGTGCCAGTCACAGGGGCCGATCTGGCAATCAGCCCCAGCATTTT
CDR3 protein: CASHRGRSGNQPQHF

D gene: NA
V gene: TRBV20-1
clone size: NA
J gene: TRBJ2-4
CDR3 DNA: TGCAGTGCTAGAGATGGCTCGAAAAACATTCAGTACTTC
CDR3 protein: CSARDGSKNIQYF

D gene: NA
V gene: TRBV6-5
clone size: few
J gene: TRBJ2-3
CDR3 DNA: TGTGCCAGTAGTTATGGGGCAGAAACCACAGATACGCAGTATTTT
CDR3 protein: CASSYGAETTDTQYF

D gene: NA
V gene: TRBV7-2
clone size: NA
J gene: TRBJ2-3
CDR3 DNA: TGTGCCAGCAGCTTAAGATTAGGGGGGGGTGCAGATACGCAGTATTTT
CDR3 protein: CASSLRLGGGADTQYF

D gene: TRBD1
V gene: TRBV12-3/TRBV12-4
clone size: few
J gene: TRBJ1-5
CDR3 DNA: TGTGCCAGCAGCCGCTCGACAGGGGGATATCAGCCCCAGCATTTT
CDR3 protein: CASSRSTGGYQPQHF

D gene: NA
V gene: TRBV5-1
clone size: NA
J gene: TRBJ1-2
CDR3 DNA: TGCGCCAGCAGCTTGGAGGGACGGGAGGGTCATGGCTACACCTTC
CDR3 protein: CASSLEGREGHGYTF

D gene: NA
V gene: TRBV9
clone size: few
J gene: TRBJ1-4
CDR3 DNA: TGTGCCAGCAGCGGAGAGCCCGCGAGAACTAATGAAAAACTGTTTTTT
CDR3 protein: CASSGEPARTNEKLFF

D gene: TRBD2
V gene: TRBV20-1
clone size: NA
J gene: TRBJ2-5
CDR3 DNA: TGCAGTGCTAGAGATGGGCGGCTAGCGGGGGCCCAAGAGACCCAGTACTTC
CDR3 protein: CSARDGRLAGAQETQYF

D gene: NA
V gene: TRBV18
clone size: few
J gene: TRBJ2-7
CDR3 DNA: TGTGCCAGCTCACCACAAGCCACAGGGAGCGAGCAGTACTTC
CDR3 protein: CASSPQATGSEQYF

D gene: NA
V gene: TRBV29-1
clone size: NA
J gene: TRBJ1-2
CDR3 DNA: TGCAGCGTGGGGCCCATAGAAACAGACTATGGCTACACCTTC
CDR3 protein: CSVGPIETDYGYTF

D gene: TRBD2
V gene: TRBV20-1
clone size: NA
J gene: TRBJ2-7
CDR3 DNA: TGCAGTGCTAGAGAGGCGAAGGCGGGGGGGGCCTACGAGCAGTACTTC
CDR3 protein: CSAREAKAGGAYEQYF

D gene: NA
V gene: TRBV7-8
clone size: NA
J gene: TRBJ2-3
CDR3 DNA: TGTGCCAGCAGCTTAGGCTTTCGGCGGGGAGGCACAGATACGCAGTATTTT
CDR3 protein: CASSLGFRRGGTDTQYF

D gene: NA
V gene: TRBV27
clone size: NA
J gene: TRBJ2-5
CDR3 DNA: TGTGCCAGCCGGCACGCAATACACCAACGAGAGACCCAGTACTTC
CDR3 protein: CASRHAIHQRETQYF

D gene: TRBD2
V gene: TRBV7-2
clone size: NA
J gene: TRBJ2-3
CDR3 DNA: TGTGCCAGCAGCTTAGGGACTAGCGGGGGGGTGTCGTATTTT
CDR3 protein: CASSLGTSGGVSYF

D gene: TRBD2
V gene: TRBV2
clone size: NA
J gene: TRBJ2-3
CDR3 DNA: TGTGCCAGCAGTCCGGGACTAGCGGCTACAGATACGCAGTATTTT
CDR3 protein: CASSPGLAATDTQYF

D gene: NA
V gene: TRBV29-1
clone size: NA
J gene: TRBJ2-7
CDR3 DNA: TGCAGCGTTAAGGGACCTTCCTACGAGCAGTACTTC
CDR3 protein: CSVKGPSYEQYF

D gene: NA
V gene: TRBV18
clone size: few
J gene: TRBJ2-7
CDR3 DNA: TGTGCCAGCTCACCCAGCTCCAACGAGCAGTACTTC
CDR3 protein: CASSPSSNEQYF

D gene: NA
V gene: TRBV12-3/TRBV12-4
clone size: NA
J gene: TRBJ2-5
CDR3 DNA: TGTGCCAGCAGTTTACTGCAAAATGAGCAGTACTTC
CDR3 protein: CASSLLQNEQYF

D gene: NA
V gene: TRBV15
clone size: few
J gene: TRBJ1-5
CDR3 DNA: TGTGCCACCAGCAGCGACAGGCCTTATAGCAATCAGCCCCAGCATTTT
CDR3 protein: CATSSDRPYSNQPQHF

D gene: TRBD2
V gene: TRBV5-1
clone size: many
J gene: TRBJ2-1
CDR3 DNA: TGCGCCAGCAGCTTGACCAGCGGGGGGACTTACAATGAGCAGTTCTTC
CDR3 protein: CASSLTSGGTYNEQFF

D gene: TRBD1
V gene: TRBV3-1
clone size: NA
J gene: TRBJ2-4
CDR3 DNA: TGTGCCAGCAGCCAAGTTTGGGTATCACAGGGGCCCGACGTCAAAAACATTCAGTACTTC
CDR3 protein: CASSQVWVSQGPDVKNIQYF

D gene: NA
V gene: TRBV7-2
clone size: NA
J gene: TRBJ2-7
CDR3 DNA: TGTGCCAGCAGCTTGGGGGGCGCCGGGCCGGACGAGCAGTACTTC
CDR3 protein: CASSLGGAGPDEQYF

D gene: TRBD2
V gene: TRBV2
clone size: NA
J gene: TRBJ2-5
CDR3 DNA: TGTGCCAGCAGCCTAGCGGAATCTTCGGAGACCCAGTACTTC
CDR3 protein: CASSLAESSETQYF

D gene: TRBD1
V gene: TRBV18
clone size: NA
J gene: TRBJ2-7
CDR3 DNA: TGTGCCAGCTCCTCCGGACAGGACGCCTACAATGAGCAGTACTTC
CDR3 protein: CASSSGQDAYNEQYF

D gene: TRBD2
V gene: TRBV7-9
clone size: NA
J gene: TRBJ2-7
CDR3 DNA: TGTGCCAGCAGCCCGGAACGGGGGAGGGAGTACTTC
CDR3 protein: CASSPERGREYF

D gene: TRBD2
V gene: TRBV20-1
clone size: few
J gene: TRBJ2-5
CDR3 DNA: TGCAGTGCTAGAGGGGGGGCGTCTAGCGGGGGCGCCGTGTTAGAGACCCAGTACTTC
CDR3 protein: CSARGGASSGGAVLETQYF

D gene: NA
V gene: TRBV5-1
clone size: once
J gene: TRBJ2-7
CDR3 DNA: TGCGCCAGCAGCGAGGACTGGGGCGTCGAGCAGTACTTC
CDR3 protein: CASSEDWGVEQYF

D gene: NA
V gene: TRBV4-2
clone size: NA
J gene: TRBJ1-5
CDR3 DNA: TGTGCCAGCAGCCAAGACGGACAGACAAATCAGCCCCAGCATTTT
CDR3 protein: CASSQDGQTNQPQHF

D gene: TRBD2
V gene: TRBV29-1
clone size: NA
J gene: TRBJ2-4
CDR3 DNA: TGCAGCGTTGAATCTTACGAGGGAGGGGAGCAGTACTTC
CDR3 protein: CSVESYEGGEQYF

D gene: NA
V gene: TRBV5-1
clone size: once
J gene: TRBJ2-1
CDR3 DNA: TGCGCCGGCAGCTTTGATCGAAGTGAGCAGTTCTTC
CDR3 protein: CAGSFDRSEQFF

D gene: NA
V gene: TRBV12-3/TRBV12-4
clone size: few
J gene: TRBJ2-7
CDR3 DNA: TGTGCCAGCAGTTTATTCGCGGGGAGCTCCTACGAGCAGTACTTC
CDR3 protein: CASSLFAGSSYEQYF